The present T cell receptor beta chain was sequenced within a study of Graves' ophthalmopathy and Graves' hyperthyroidism. RNA transcripts were the template, and TCR beta CDR3 regions were amplified from them. An initial RT-PCR round employing HTBI primers preceded a second-round multiplex PCR. MiXCR, run by TCRdb on the multiplex PCR reads, gives a single entry per CDR3 protein. The repertoire has approximately 540,000 distinct CDR3 sequences, roughly 39% of them found once; the top ten carry about 4%. V dropped 0 bases and J dropped 5 bases, with 10 bases sitting between them. Germline V CDR1 and CDR2: LGHNA, YNFKEQ. The CDR3 spans 15 residues. This clonotype was recorded a few times.

The source material was peripheral blood or thyroid tissue (not recorded which). This TCR derives from an adult man with Graves' hyperthyroidism. The chain links TRBV4-2 to TRBJ2-2; D unresolved. CDR3 sequence reads: CASSQEIGWTGELFF. In nucleotides, the CDR3 is TGTGCCAGCAGCCAAGAGATAGGATGGACCGGGGAGCTGTTTTTT.